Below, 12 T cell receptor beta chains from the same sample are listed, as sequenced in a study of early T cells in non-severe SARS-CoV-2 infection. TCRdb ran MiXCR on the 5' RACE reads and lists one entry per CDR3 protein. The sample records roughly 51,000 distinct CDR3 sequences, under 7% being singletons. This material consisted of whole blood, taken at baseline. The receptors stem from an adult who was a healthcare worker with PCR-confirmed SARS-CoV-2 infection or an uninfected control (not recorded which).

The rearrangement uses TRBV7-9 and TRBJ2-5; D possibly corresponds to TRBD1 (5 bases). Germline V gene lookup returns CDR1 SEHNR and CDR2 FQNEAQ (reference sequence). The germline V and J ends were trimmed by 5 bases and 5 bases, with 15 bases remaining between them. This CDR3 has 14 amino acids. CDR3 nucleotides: TGTGCCAGCAGCCGTGGGGCAGGTGGGGAGACCCAGTACTTC. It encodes CASSRGAGGETQYF. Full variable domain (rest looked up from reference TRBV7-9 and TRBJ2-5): DTGVSQNPRHKITKRGQNVTFRCDPISEHNRLYWYRQTLGQGPEFLTYFQNEAQLEKSRLLSDRFSAERPKGSFSTLEIQRTEQGDSAMYLCASSRGAGGETQYFGPGTRLLVL.

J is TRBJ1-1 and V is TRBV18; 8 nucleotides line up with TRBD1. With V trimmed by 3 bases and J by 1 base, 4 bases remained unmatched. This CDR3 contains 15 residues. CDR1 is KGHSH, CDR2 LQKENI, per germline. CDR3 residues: CASSPGQAQNTEAFF. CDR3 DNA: TGTGCCAGCTCACCGGGACAGGCCCAGAACACTGAAGCTTTCTTT.

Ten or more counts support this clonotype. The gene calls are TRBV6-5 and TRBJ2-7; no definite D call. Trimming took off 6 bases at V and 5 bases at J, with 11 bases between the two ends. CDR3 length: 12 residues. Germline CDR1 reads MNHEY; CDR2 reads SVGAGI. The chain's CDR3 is CASRSPRNEQYF. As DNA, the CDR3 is TGTGCCAGCAGGTCTCCCAGGAACGAGCAGTACTTC.

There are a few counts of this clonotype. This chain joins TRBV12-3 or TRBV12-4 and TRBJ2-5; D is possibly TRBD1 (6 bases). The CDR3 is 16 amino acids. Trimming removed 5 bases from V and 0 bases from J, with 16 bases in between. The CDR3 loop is CASSPWLWGHQETQYF. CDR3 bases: TGTGCCAGCAGTCCCTGGTTGTGGGGGCACCAAGAGACCCAGTACTTC.

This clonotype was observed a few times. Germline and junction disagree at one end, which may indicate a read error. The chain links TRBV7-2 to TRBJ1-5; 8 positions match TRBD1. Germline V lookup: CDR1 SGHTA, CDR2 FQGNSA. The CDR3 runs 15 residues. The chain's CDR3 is CASSLGDRRNRPQHF. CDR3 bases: TGTGCCAGCAGCTTAGGGGACAGGCGCAATCGGCCCCAGCATTTT.

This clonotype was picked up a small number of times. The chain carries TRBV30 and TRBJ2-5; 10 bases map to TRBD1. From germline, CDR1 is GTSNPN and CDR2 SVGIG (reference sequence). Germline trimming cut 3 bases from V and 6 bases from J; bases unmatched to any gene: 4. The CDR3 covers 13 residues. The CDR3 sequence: CAWRGQGMQTQYF. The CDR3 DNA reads TGTGCCTGGAGGGGACAGGGGATGCAGACCCAGTACTTC.

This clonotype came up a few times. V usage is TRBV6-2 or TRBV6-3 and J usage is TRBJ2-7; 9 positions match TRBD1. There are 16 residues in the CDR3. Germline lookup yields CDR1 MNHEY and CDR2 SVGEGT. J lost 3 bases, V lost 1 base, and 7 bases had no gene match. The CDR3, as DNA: TGTGCCAGCAGTTACTTTTCGAGGGACAGGGTCTACGAGCAGTACTTC. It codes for CASSYFSRDRVYEQYF.

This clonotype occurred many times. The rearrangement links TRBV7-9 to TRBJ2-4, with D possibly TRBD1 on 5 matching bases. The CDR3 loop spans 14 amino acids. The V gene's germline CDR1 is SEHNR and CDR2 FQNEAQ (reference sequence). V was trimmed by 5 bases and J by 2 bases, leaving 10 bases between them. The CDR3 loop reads CASSGQGSKNIQYF. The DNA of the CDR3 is TGTGCCAGCAGCGGTCAGGGTTCCAAAAACATTCAGTACTTC.

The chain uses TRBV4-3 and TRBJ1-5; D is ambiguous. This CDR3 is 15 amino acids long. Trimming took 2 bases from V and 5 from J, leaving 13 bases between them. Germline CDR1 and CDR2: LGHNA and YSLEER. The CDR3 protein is CASSQTAGRDQPQHF. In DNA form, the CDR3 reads TGCGCCAGCAGCCAAACGGCGGGGAGAGATCAGCCCCAGCATTTT.

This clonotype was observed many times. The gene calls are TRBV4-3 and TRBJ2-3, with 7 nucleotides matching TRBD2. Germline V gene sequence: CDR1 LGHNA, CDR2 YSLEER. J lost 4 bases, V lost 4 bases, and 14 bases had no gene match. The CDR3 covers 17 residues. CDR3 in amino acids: CASSLQPPGGGSDTQYF. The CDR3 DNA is TGCGCCAGCAGCCTTCAACCCCCGGGGGGAGGGTCAGATACGCAGTATTTT.

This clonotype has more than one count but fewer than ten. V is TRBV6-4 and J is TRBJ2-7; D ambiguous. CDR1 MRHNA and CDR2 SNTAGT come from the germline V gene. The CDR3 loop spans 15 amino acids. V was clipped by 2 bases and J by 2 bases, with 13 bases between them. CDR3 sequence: CASSDNFGQPYEQYF. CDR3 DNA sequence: TGTGCCAGCAGTGACAATTTTGGGCAACCCTACGAGCAGTACTTC.

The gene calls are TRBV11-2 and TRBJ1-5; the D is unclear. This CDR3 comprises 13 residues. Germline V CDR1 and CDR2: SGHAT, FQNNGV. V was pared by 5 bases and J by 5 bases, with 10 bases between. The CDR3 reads CASSPKLDQPQHF. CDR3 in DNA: TGTGCCAGCAGCCCTAAGTTGGATCAGCCCCAGCATTTT.